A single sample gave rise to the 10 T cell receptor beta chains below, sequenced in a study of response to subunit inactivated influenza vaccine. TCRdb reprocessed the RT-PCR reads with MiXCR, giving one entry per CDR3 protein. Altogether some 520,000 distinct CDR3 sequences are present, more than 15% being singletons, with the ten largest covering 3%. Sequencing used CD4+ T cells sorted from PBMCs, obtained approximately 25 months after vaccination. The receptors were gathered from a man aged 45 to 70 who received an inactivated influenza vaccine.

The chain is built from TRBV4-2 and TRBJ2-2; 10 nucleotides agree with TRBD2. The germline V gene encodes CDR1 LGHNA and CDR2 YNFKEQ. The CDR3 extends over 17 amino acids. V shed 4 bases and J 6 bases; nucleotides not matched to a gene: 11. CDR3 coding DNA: TGTGCCAGCAGCCCAATCCCCACTAGCGGGATCGCCGGGGAGCTGTTTTTT. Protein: CASSPIPTSGIAGELFF.

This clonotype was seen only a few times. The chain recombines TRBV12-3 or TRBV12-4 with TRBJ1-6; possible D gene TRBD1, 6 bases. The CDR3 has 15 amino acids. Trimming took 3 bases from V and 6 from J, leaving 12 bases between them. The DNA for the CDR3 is TGTGCCAGCAGTTTTAGGGGGACAAGTAATTCACCCCTCCACTTT. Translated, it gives CASSFRGTSNSPLHF.

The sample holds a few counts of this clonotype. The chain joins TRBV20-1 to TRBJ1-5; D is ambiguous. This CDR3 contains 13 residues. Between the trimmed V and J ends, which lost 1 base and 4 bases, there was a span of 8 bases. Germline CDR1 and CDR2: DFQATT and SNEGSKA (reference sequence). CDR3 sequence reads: CSARATANQPQHF. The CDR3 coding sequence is TGCAGTGCTAGAGCTACCGCTAATCAGCCCCAGCATTTT.

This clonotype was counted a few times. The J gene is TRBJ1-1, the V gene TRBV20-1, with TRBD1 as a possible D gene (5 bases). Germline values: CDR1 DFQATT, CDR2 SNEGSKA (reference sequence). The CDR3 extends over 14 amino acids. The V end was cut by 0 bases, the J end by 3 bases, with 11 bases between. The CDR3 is CSAREPGWDTEAFF. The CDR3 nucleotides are TGCAGTGCTAGAGAGCCAGGGTGGGACACTGAAGCTTTCTTT.

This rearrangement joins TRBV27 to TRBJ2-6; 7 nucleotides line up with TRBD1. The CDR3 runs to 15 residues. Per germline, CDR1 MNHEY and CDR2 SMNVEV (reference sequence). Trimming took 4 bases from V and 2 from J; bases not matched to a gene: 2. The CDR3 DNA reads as TGTGCCAGCAGTTCGACAGGGCCTGGGGCCAACGTCCTGACTTTC. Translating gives CASSSTGPGANVLTF.

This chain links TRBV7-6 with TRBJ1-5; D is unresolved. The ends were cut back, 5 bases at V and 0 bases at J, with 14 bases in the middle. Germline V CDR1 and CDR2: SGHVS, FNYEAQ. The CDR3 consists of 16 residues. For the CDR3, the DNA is TGTGCCAGCAGCCCACAGCAGGACGGTAGCAATCAGCCCCAGCATTTT. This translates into CASSPQQDGSNQPQHF.

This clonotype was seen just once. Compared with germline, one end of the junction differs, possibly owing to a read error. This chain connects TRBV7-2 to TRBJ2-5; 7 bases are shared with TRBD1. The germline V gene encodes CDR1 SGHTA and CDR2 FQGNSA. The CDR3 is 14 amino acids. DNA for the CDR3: TGTGCCAGCAGCTTAGAAGGCGGTAGAGGGGGCATAAACTTC. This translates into CASSLEGGRGGINF.

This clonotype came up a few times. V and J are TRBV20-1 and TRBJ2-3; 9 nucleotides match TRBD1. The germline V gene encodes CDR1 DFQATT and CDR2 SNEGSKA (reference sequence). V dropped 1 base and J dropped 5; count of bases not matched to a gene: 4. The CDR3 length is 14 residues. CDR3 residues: CSARVTGGIDTQYF. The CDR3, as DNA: TGCAGTGCTAGAGTAACAGGGGGCATAGATACGCAGTATTTT.

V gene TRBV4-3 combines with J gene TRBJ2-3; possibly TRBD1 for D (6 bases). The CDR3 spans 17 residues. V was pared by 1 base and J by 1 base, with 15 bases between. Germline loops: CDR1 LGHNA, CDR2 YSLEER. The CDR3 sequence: CASSQALTGSGTDTQYF. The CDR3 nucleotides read TGCGCCAGCAGCCAAGCCCTAACAGGGTCCGGCACAGATACGCAGTATTTT.

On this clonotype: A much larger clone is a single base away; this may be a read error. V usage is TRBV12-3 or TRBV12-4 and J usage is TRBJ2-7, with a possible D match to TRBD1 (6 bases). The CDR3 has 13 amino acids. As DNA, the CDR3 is TGTGCCAGCAGTCTCCTACTTGGGGGCGAGCGGTACTTC. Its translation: CASSLLLGGERYF.